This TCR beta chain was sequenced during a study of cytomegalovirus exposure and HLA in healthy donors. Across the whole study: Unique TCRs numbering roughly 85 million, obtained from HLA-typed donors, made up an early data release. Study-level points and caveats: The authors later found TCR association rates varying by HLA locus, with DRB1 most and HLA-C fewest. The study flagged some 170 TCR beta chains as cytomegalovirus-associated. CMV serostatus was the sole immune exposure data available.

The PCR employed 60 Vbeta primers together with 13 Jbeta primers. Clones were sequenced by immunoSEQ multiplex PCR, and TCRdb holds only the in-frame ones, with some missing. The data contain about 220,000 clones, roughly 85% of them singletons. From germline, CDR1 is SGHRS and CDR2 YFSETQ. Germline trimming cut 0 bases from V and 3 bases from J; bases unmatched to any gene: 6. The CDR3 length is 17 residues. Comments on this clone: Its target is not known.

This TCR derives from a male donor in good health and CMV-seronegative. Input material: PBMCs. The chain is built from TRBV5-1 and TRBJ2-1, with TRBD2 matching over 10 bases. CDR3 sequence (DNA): TGCGCCAGCAGCTTGGCCCCTACTAGCGGGAACTACAATGAGCAGTTCTTC. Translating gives CASSLAPTSGNYNEQFF.